This TCR beta chain emerged from a study of CD8+CD57+ T cells in acquired aplastic anemia. CDR3 and TCR beta VDJ profiling relied on a genomic DNA template. MiXCR, applied by TCRdb to the reads, yields one record per CDR3 protein. The sample holds about half a million distinct CDR3 sequences, approximately 33% seen once. For sequencing, patients were chosen who had shown expansion of CD8+CD57+ cells by flow cytometry. This clonotype appeared a few times. Germline CDR1 reads SGHKS; CDR2 reads YYEKEE (reference sequence). V dropped 0 bases and J dropped 1 base, with 8 bases sitting between them. The CDR3 extends over 15 amino acids.

Sequencing was carried out using sorted CD4+, CD8+, or CD8+CD57+ T cells (not recorded which) from PBMCs. This clonotype was sampled from a human donor with aplastic anemia. The chain is built from TRBV5-5 and TRBJ1-5; D is uncertain. Here the CDR3 DNA reads TGTGCCAGCAGCTTGGGGGGTAAGAGCAATCAGCCCCAGCATTTT. Its translation: CASSLGGKSNQPQHF.